The 17 T cell receptor beta chains in this list originate from one sample, sequenced in a study of T cell responses to AZD1222 COVID-19 vaccine. Sequencing was performed with immunoSEQ multiplex PCR; in TCRdb, only in-frame clones are kept and a portion is missing. The repertoire holds approximately 150,000 clones, with around 90% as singletons. Sequencing was performed on peripheral blood, taken on day 0 of AZD1222 vaccination. The source of these receptors is an adult in good health.

The J gene is TRBJ1-2, the V gene TRBV6-5; D is possibly TRBD1 (6 bases). CDR3 length: 15 amino acids. V was shortened by 1 base and J by 4 bases, with 13 bases between the two germline ends. Germline CDR1 MNHEY, CDR2 SVGAGI. The CDR3: CASSYYRGPAYGYTF. The CDR3 region has the DNA TGTGCCAGCAGTTACTATCGGGGGCCGGCCTATGGCTACACCTTC.

The rearrangement joins TRBV6-2 or TRBV6-3 to TRBJ1-3; 9 bases align to TRBD1. Trimming removed 5 bases from V and 4 bases from J; junction bases left unmatched: 9. Germline V lookup: CDR1 MNHEY, CDR2 SVGEGT. This CDR3 region has 16 residues. CDR3 nucleotides: TGTGCCAGCAGTCCCAATTACAGGGGGCTCGGAAACACCATATATTTT. Protein product: CASSPNYRGLGNTIYF.

The chain carries TRBV1 and TRBJ1-2; TRBD1, the D gene given by the table, was not confirmed from the DNA. TRBV1 is termed a pseudogene. The length of the CDR3 is 16 residues. The CDR3 region is CTSSQEAGENNYGYTF. The CDR3 DNA sequence: TGCACCAGCAGCCAAGAGGCAGGGGAGAATAACTATGGCTACACCTTC.

This sequence joins TRBV14 and TRBJ2-5; 7 bases line up with TRBD2. The V gene's germline CDR1 is SGHDN and CDR2 FVKESK. V trimming: 5 bases; J trimming: 2 bases; junction bases outside the gene matches: 17. There are 18 residues in the CDR3. The DNA of the CDR3 is TGTGCCAGCAGCTTCCGGACTAGTAGTCTCCCGGTACAAGAGACCCAGTACTTC. Its translation: CASSFRTSSLPVQETQYF.

The genes are TRBV21-1 and TRBJ2-4; TRBD1, the table's D call, lacks a check against the DNA. TRBV21-1 is a recognized pseudogene. The CDR3 spans 18 residues. This chain's CDR3 is CASSKTPGQRLAKNIQYF. CDR3 in DNA: TGTGCCAGCAGCAAAACCCCCGGACAGAGACTAGCCAAAAACATTCAGTACTTC.

The chain links TRBV14 to TRBJ2-1; 7 nucleotides align to TRBD1. The ends lost 5 bases at V and 7 bases at J; junction bases unmatched: 11. Germline V CDR1 and CDR2: SGHDN, FVKESK. The CDR3 is made up of 15 amino acids. This CDR3 reads CASSSVDRVQNEQFF. The DNA for the CDR3 is TGTGCCAGCAGCTCCGTAGACAGGGTCCAGAATGAGCAGTTCTTC.

The chain has TRBV14 and TRBJ1-4; perhaps TRBD1 as D (6 bases). Trimming stripped 3 bases from V and 7 bases from J, with 24 bases between. The CDR3 has 18 residues. Germline V lookup: CDR1 SGHDN, CDR2 FVKESK. CDR3 protein: CASSQYEGTPITSEKLFF. CDR3 DNA sequence: TGTGCCAGCAGCCAGTACGAGGGGACACCTATTACAAGTGAAAAACTGTTTTTT.

CDR3 amino acids: CASSWGLEGNSPLHF. The CDR3 DNA reads as TGTGCCAGCAGCTGGGGGTTGGAGGGCAATTCACCCCTCCACTTT. The chain has TRBV5-8 and TRBJ1-6; weak D call: TRBD1 (5 bases). Germline V gene sequence: CDR1 SGHTS, CDR2 YDEGEE. There are 15 residues in the CDR3. The V gene lost 3 bases and the J gene lost 7 bases, with 14 bases spanning the gap.

This clone was detected a few times. The chain recombines TRBV24-1 with TRBJ1-2; D is ambiguous. Germline loops: CDR1 KGHDR, CDR2 SFDVKD. The CDR3 extends over 11 amino acids. The ends were cut back, 3 bases at V and 10 bases at J, with 8 bases in the middle. DNA for the CDR3: TGTGCCACCAGTGATGGGGTCCACTACACCTTC. Protein: CATSDGVHYTF.

The CDR3 nucleotides read TGCGCCAGCAGTGAGGGCAGGAAAAACTATGGCTACACCTTC. Protein product: CASSEGRKNYGYTF. This sequence joins TRBV10-2 and TRBJ1-2, with D hard to call. CDR3 size: 14 residues. The V gene's germline CDR1 is WSHSY and CDR2 SAAADI. Trimming pared 2 bases from V and 2 bases from J, leaving 9 bases between.

This clone was recorded a few times. The genes are TRBV7-2 and TRBJ1-6, with a tentative D call TRBD1 (5 bases). The CDR3 is made up of 15 amino acids. With 5 bases removed from V and 0 bases from J, the gap between germline ends came to 8 bases. From germline, CDR1 is SGHTA and CDR2 FQGNSA. The CDR3 region has the DNA TGTGCCAGCAGCCCCGGGGGCTCCTATAATTCACCCCTCCACTTT. This gives the protein CASSPGGSYNSPLHF.

For this clone: The sample holds other DNA sequences that translate to the same CDR3. The rearrangement links TRBV18 to TRBJ2-7, with D unclear. This CDR3 contains 13 residues. V was trimmed by 2 bases and J by 1 base, leaving 6 bases between them. Germline V lookup: CDR1 KGHSH, CDR2 LQKENI. DNA of the CDR3: TGTGCCAGCTCACCAGTCGGGTCCTACGAGCAGTACTTC. Amino acids: CASSPVGSYEQYF.

The chain carries TRBV10-3 and TRBJ2-5; maybe TRBD1 (6 bases). The CDR3 covers 13 residues. Between the trimmed V and J ends, which lost 5 bases and 0 bases, there was a span of 7 bases. Per germline, CDR1 ENHRY and CDR2 SYGVKD. The CDR3 bases are TGTGCCATCAGTACAGGGAACCAAGAGACCCAGTACTTC. This translates into CAISTGNQETQYF.

J is TRBJ1-2 and V is TRBV28, with 10 positions matching TRBD1. V lost 7 bases to trimming and J lost 3 bases; unmatched junction nucleotides: 2. The CDR3 runs to 13 residues. The germline V gene has CDR1 MDHEN and CDR2 SYDVKM. The CDR3 here is CASIGQGDYGYTF. The CDR3 DNA is TGTGCCAGCATCGGACAGGGGGACTATGGCTACACCTTC.

This rearrangement joins TRBV16 to TRBJ1-1; D is unresolved. V was pared by 3 bases and J by 4 bases, with 3 bases between. The CDR3 is 11 amino acids. Germline lookup yields CDR1 KGHSY and CDR2 FQNENV. CDR3 coding DNA: TGTGCCAGCAGCCAGTTCACTGAAGCTTTCTTT. Amino acid sequence: CASSQFTEAFF.

CDR3 residues: CASRRDFTYTEAFF. CDR3 nucleotide sequence: TGTGCCAGCAGGCGAGATTTTACTTACACTGAAGCTTTCTTT. The genes are TRBV25-1 and TRBJ1-1, with D hard to call. Trimming pared 6 bases from V and 3 bases from J, leaving 14 bases between. The CDR3 runs 14 residues. Germline V lookup: CDR1 MGHDK, CDR2 SYGVNS.

The rearrangement links TRBV28 to TRBJ2-5; the D is unclear. V was shortened by 6 bases and J by 2 bases, with 7 bases between the two germline ends. The CDR3 totals 12 residues. Germline CDR1 MDHEN, CDR2 SYDVKM. The DNA for the CDR3 is TGTGCCAGCAGCTTAATACAAGAGACCCAGTACTTC. Translating it yields CASSLIQETQYF.